This TCR beta chain was identified during a study of blood T cell repertoires in COVID-19. Study summary: Sites across the United States, Italy and Spain contributed samples from acute and convalescent COVID-19. From T cells, B-cell-depleted T cells, or PBMCs came the material, which was cDNA or gDNA.

Authors' methods: Reference gene primer amplification gave nucleated cell count estimates. The method was immunoSEQ multiplex PCR; TCRdb's version includes in-frame clones alone and lacks a portion of them. That table supplies the V and J calls and clone size; D and trimming were determined from the DNA. Of just over 300,000 clones in the sample, about 90% are singletons; the top ten hold roughly 2.1%. Germline V gene data show CDR1 as SGHRS and CDR2 as YFSETQ. J gave up 4 bases and V 4 bases, and 4 bases lay outside the gene matches. This CDR3 has 13 residues. The V and J genes are TRBV5-1 and TRBJ1-2, with 7 bases fitting TRBD1. This TCR came from a man aged 18 to 30 with active or convalescent COVID-19. The sample comprised peripheral blood. The CDR3 bases are TGCGCCAGCAGCGCGGGACAGAGCTATGGCTACACCTTC. Protein: CASSAGQSYGYTF.